The source of this TCR beta chain is a study of cytotoxic CD8 clonotypes in ibrutinib-treated CLL. Using immunoSEQ multiplex PCR, the repertoire was profiled, and TCRdb retains in-frame clones only, with some absent. Among around 14,000 clones listed, less than 55% were seen once. The CDR3 has 12 amino acids. The germline gives CDR1 SNHLY, CDR2 FYNNEI. V lost 7 bases and J lost 6, with 10 bases in between. This clone has more than one count but fewer than ten. This TCR derives from a human donor with chronic lymphocytic leukemia. This sequence joins TRBV2 and TRBJ1-5; D not resolved. Sequencing used PBMCs, obtained at a 24-month disease-progression time point, from a patient treated with ibrutinib. CDR3 nucleotides: TGTGCCAGCACGGACTTGGGTCAGCCCCAGCATTTT. Residues: CASTDLGQPQHF.